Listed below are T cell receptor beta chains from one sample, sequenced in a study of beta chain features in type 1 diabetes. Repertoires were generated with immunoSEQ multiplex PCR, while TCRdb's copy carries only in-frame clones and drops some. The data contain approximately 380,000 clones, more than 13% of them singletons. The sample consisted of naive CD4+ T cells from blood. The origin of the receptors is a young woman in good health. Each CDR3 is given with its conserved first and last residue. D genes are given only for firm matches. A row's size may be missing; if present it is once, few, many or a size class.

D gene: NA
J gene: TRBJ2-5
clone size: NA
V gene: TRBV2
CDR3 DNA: TGTGCCAGCAGTGCCCAGGGACAAGAGACCCAGTACTTC
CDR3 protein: CASSAQGQETQYF

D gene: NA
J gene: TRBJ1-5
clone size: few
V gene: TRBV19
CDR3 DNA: TGTGCCAGTAGTATATCGCGTCAGCCCCAGCATTTT
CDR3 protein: CASSISRQPQHF

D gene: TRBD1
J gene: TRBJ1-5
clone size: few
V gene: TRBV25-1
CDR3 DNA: TGTGCCAGCAGTGCAGGGACAGCCAGCAATCAGCCCCAGCATTTT
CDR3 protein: CASSAGTASNQPQHF

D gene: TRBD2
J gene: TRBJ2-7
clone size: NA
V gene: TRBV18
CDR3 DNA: TGTGCCAGCTCGATGGGGACTAGCGGCTCCTACGAGCAGTACTTC
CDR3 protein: CASSMGTSGSYEQYF

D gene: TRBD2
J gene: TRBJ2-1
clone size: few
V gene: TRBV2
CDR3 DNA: TGTGCCAGCAGCGGACTAGCGGGTAAGATTGATGAGCAGTTCTTC
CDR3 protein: CASSGLAGKIDEQFF

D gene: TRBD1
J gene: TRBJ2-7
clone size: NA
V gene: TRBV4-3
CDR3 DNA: TGCGCCAGCAGCCAGGGGACAGGCGGATCCTACGAGCAGTACTTC
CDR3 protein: CASSQGTGGSYEQYF

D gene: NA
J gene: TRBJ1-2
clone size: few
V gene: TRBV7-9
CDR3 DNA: TGTGCCAGCAGCTTAGGGCTTTTCTATGGCTACACCTTC
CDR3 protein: CASSLGLFYGYTF

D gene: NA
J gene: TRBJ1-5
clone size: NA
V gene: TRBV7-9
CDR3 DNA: TGTGCCAGCAGCTTAGTACGGGGTCCAAGCAATCAGCCCCAGCATTTT
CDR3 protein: CASSLVRGPSNQPQHF

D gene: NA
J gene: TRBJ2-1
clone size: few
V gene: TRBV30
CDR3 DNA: TGTGCCTGGAGTGGCAGGGGACAACCTTTCTTTCCGTTGAGCTCCTACAATGAGCAGTTCTTC
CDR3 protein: CAWSGRGQPFFPLSSYNEQFF

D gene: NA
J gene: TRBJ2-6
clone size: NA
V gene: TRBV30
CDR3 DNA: TGTGCCTGGAGCCTGAGGGTCCATCACTCTGGGGCCAACGTCCTGACTTTC
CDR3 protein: CAWSLRVHHSGANVLTF

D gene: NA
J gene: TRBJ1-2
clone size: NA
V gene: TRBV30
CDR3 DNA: TGTGCCTGGAGGATGGAGGAATACGGGAACTATGGCTACACCTTC
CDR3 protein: CAWRMEEYGNYGYTF

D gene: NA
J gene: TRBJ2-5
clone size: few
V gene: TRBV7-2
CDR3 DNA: TGTGCCAGCAGCTTAGAGGGGTTTCAAGAGACCCAGTACTTC
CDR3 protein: CASSLEGFQETQYF

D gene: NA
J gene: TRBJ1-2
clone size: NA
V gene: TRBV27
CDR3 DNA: TGTGCCAGCAGCGGCGGGGGGGAAGTGGGGCTCTATGGCTACACCTTC
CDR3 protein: CASSGGGEVGLYGYTF

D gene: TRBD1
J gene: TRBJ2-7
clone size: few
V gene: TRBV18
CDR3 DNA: TGTGCCAGCTCAGAGGGACAGGGTCCCTACGAGCAGTACTTC
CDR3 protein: CASSEGQGPYEQYF